One sample yielded the 19 T cell receptor beta chains listed below, sequenced in a study of blood T cell repertoires in COVID-19. The table came from immunoSEQ multiplex PCR; TCRdb's copy has only in-frame clones and leaves some out. The table lists approximately 290,000 clones, around nine tenths of them singletons, with 8.5% to 14% in the top ten. The source material was peripheral blood. These receptors originate from a woman in her 30s with COVID-19, enrolled during active disease.

The chain employs TRBV29-1 and TRBJ1-1; a possible D gene is TRBD1 (5 bases). This CDR3 has 11 residues. The germline gives CDR1 SQVTM, CDR2 ANQGSEA. V gave up 4 bases and J gave up 7 bases, with 10 bases separating them. The CDR3 bases are TGCAGCGTTGGGGGCGGATATGAAGCTTTCTTT. This gives the protein CSVGGGYEAFF. The full variable domain, with the rest looked up from reference TRBV29-1 and TRBJ1-1, is SAVISQKPSRDICQRGTSLTIQCQVDSQVTMMFWYRQQPGQSLTLIATANQGSEATYESGFVIDKFPISRPNLTFSTLTVSNMSPEDSSIYLCSVGGGYEAFFGQGTRLTVV.

The V gene is TRBV3-1 (or the pseudogene TRBV3-2), the J gene TRBJ1-5; the match to TRBD1 covers 8 bases. The CDR3 spans 14 residues. CDR1 LGHDT and CDR2 YNNKEL come from the germline V gene (reference sequence). Trimming removed 6 bases from V and 7 bases from J; junction bases left unmatched: 8. Here the CDR3 DNA reads TGTGCCAGCAGTACGCAGGGGGCCAAACAGCCCCAGCATTTT. Its protein is CASSTQGAKQPQHF.

This rearrangement joins TRBV5-4 to TRBJ1-3, with D maybe TRBD1 (5 bases). The CDR3 runs 15 residues. Trimming left V 5 bases short and J 4 bases short, with 16 bases between. Germline-derived CDR1 and CDR2 are SGHNT and YYREEE (reference sequence). CDR3 bases: TGTGCCAGCAGTTCCGGGACTCTGAGAGGAAACACCATATATTTT. Translated: CASSSGTLRGNTIYF.

This clone was seen a few times. The chain couples TRBV7-6 to TRBJ2-1; TRBD2 matches at 13 bases. This CDR3 has 14 residues. The germline V gene encodes CDR1 SGHVS and CDR2 FNYEAQ. The ends lost 5 bases at V and 6 bases at J; junction bases unmatched: 1. The CDR3 loop is CASSRTSGGNEQFF. The CDR3 nucleotides read TGTGCCAGCAGCCGGACTAGCGGGGGCAATGAGCAGTTCTTC.

The gene calls are TRBV6-5 and TRBJ1-2; tentative D call: TRBD1 (5 bases). The V gene's germline CDR1 is MNHEY and CDR2 SVGAGI. V lost 2 bases, J lost 8 bases, and 21 bases lay in between. The CDR3 sequence is 16 residues long. CDR3 in DNA: TGTGCCAGCAGTTACCTCTCCCCAAGCGCGGGGACCGGCTACACCTTC. This sequence encodes CASSYLSPSAGTGYTF.

This chain uses TRBV6-4 with TRBJ1-2, with D maybe TRBD1 (5 bases). The CDR3 has 15 amino acids. The V end lost 3 bases, the J end lost 1 base, and 12 bases lay between the germline ends. The germline CDR1 and CDR2 sequences are MRHNA and SNTAGT. In nucleotides, the CDR3 is TGTGCCAGCAGTGAAGGTGGGGCGGTTAACTATGGCTACACCTTC. This translates into CASSEGGAVNYGYTF.

The chain combines TRBV5-6 with TRBJ2-3; 8 nucleotides align to TRBD1. CDR1 and CDR2 from the germline V gene are SGHDT and YYEEEE. Trimming cost V 7 bases and J 3 bases; bases outside gene matches: 13. CDR3 length equals 16 residues. In DNA, the CDR3 is TGTGCCAGCTCATATTTCCCAGGGGGCGAAACAGATACGCAGTATTTT. Protein sequence: CASSYFPGGETDTQYF.

The chain combines TRBV28 with TRBJ1-1; D uncertain. The CDR3 loop spans 13 amino acids. Deletions cut 8 bases from V and 3 bases from J, with 13 bases between. Germline V lookup: CDR1 MDHEN, CDR2 SYDVKM. CDR3 bases: TGTGCCAGCTCCCCCTCCGAGGACACTGAAGCTTTCTTT. Protein product: CASSPSEDTEAFF. Supplemented by reference TRBV28 and TRBJ1-1, the full variable domain reads DVKVTQSSRYLVKRTGEKVFLECVQDMDHENMFWYRQDPGLGLRLIYFSYDVKMKEKGDIPEGYSVSREKKERFSLILESASTNQTSMYLCASSPSEDTEAFFGQGTRLTVV.

This clone was recorded a few times. CDR3 region: CASSGTSLYGYTF. The CDR3, as DNA: TGTGCCAGCAGTGGGACAAGCTTGTATGGCTACACCTTC. The V call is TRBV12-3 or TRBV12-4, the J call TRBJ1-2, with D possibly matching TRBD1 (6 bases). The CDR3 spans 13 residues. V lost 5 bases and J lost 5, with 12 bases in between.

The chain carries TRBV5-6 and TRBJ1-2, with 8 nucleotides matching TRBD1. Germline V gene sequence: CDR1 SGHDT, CDR2 YYEEEE. This CDR3 contains 14 residues. With 0 bases clipped from V and 2 bases from J, the junction kept 0 bases outside the gene matches. CDR3 nucleotide sequence: TGTGCCAGCAGCTTGGGACAGGGGAACTATGGCTACACCTTC. It translates to CASSLGQGNYGYTF. The variable domain in full, with the rest retrieved from reference TRBV5-6 and TRBJ1-2, is DAGVTQSPTHLIKTRGQQVTLRCSPKSGHDTVSWYQQALGQGPQFIFQYYEEEERQRGNFPDRFSGHQFPNYSSELNVNALLLGDSALYLCASSLGQGNYGYTFGSGTRLTVV.

This clone was seen many times. This CDR3 reads CASTREREEEQYF. The CDR3, as DNA: TGTGCCAGCACCAGGGAGCGGGAGGAGGAGCAGTACTTC. This chain connects TRBV21-1 to TRBJ2-7; the table gives TRBD2 as D, unverified against the DNA. TRBV21-1 is a documented pseudogene. This CDR3 spans 13 amino acids.

This clone has just one count. The gene calls are TRBV5-1 and TRBJ1-5; D gene unclear. This CDR3 comprises 15 residues. Trimming cost V 4 bases and J 2 bases, with 13 bases left between them. Germline V CDR1 and CDR2: SGHRS, YFSETQ. The CDR3: CASSHRPGGNQPQHF. The CDR3 region has the DNA TGCGCCAGCAGCCACCGCCCCGGGGGCAATCAGCCCCAGCATTTT.

The chain recombines TRBV2 with TRBJ1-5; 7 bases are a match to TRBD1. The CDR3 sequence is 15 residues long. Germline-derived CDR1 and CDR2 are SNHLY and FYNNEI. Trimming took 6 bases from V and 0 from J; bases not matched to a gene: 5. The CDR3 coding sequence is TGTGCCAGCAGCGAACAGGGGAATAGCAATCAGCCCCAGCATTTT. Its protein is CASSEQGNSNQPQHF. Full variable domain (rest looked up from reference TRBV2 and TRBJ1-5): EPEVTQTPSHQVTQMGQEVILRCVPISNHLYFYWYRQILGQKVEFLVSFYNNEISEKSEIFDDQFSVERPDGSNFTLKIRSTKLEDSAMYFCASSEQGNSNQPQHFGDGTRLSIL.

J is TRBJ1-2 and V is TRBV19; no clear D gene. This CDR3 has 12 amino acids. The ends were cut back, 6 bases at V and 4 bases at J, with 9 bases in the middle. Germline CDR1 LNHDA, CDR2 SQIVND (reference sequence). DNA for the CDR3: TGTGCCAGTAGCCCGAGCTTCTATGGCTACACCTTC. The encoded protein is CASSPSFYGYTF.

V usage is TRBV5-1 and J usage is TRBJ2-1, with 7 bases aligning to TRBD1. CDR1 and CDR2 (germline): SGHRS, YFSETQ. This CDR3 is 16 amino acids long. V was clipped by 4 bases and J by 4 bases; unmatched bases: 11. For the CDR3, the DNA is TGCGCCAGCAGCCCAGGAACAGGGGCGGTTTACAATGAGCAGTTCTTC. Its translation: CASSPGTGAVYNEQFF.

V is TRBV6-1 and J is TRBJ1-3; D is perhaps TRBD1 (5 bases). Per germline, CDR1 MNHNS and CDR2 SASEGT. This CDR3 is 16 amino acids long. With 0 bases removed from V and 6 bases from J, the gap between germline ends came to 15 bases. CDR3 DNA sequence: TGTGCCAGCAGTGAAGCTCTTGGGGCCGACAAAAACACCATATATTTT. Translating gives CASSEALGADKNTIYF.

The chain joins TRBV18 to TRBJ2-7; 7 nucleotides agree with TRBD1. Germline trimming cut 3 bases from V and 6 bases from J; bases unmatched to any gene: 17. The germline CDR1 and CDR2 sequences are KGHSH and LQKENI. The CDR3 totals 17 residues. CDR3 protein: CASSPPFEGASRVEQYF. DNA of the CDR3: TGTGCCAGCTCACCCCCCTTCGAGGGGGCCTCGAGAGTCGAGCAGTACTTC.

The V gene is TRBV11-2, the J gene TRBJ1-4, with a tentative D call TRBD1 (6 bases). Trimming pared 2 bases from V and 8 bases from J, leaving 12 bases between. The CDR3 covers 14 residues. The germline V gene has CDR1 SGHAT and CDR2 FQNNGV. The CDR3 sequence is CASSLSGQGEKLFF. The CDR3 DNA sequence: TGTGCCAGCAGCTTATCAGGGCAGGGGGAAAAACTGTTTTTT. The full variable domain, with the rest looked up from reference TRBV11-2 and TRBJ1-4, is EAGVAQSPRYKIIEKRQSVAFWCNPISGHATLYWYQQILGQGPKLLIQFQNNGVVDDSQLPKDRFSAERLKGVDSTLKIQPAKLEDSAVYLCASSLSGQGEKLFFGSGTQLSVL.

The chain carries TRBV7-9 and TRBJ1-1; tentatively, D is TRBD1 (5 bases). This CDR3 spans 16 amino acids. V lost 2 bases and J lost 1, with 14 bases in between. Germline CDR1 SEHNR, CDR2 FQNEAQ (reference sequence). The CDR3 nucleotides read TGTGCCAGCAGCTTACATGCAGGGTGGGGGAACACTGAAGCTTTCTTT. Its protein product is CASSLHAGWGNTEAFF.